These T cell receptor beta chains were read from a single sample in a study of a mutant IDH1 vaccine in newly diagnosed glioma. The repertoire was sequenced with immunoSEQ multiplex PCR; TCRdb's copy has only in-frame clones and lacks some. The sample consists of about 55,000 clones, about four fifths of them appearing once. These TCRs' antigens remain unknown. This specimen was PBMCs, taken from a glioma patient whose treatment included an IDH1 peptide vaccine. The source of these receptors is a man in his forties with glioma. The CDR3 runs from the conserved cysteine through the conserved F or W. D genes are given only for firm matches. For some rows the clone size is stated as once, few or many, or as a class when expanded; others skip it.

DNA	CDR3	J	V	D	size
TGTGCCAGCAGCCGGGGTTCCGGGGAGCTGTTTTTT	CASSRGSGELFF	TRBJ2-2	TRBV6-5	.	.
TGTGCCAGTAGTTCGACAGACCAAGAGACCCAGTACTTC	CASSSTDQETQYF	TRBJ2-5	TRBV19	.	.
TGTGCCAGCAGCTTGACAGGGAGCCTGGTCGGGGAGCTGTTTTTT	CASSLTGSLVGELFF	TRBJ2-2	TRBV5-8	.	few
TGTGCCAGCAGCAGTCAGGGAGAAATAAATTCCTATGGCTACACCTTC	CASSSQGEINSYGYTF	TRBJ1-2	TRBV7-2	.	.
TGCGCCAGCGGGGTGGCCGACAGGGGCCGCGAGACCCAGTACTTC	CASGVADRGRETQYF	TRBJ2-5	TRBV10-1	TRBD1	.
TGCGCCAGCAGCTTGGGACTGCAAGGGGGCGGTGAAAAACTGTTTTTT	CASSLGLQGGGEKLFF	TRBJ1-4	TRBV5-1	TRBD1	.
TGTGCCAGTAGCACGCTCACTAGCGGGGCGGGCGGGGAGCTGTTTTTT	CASSTLTSGAGGELFF	TRBJ2-2	TRBV19	TRBD2	.
TGTGCCAGCACCAGACACGGAGCGGGGACCTACGAGCAGTACTTC	CASTRHGAGTYEQYF	TRBJ2-7	TRBV6-5	TRBD2	.
TGTGCCATCAGTGATAAAAGTTACGAGCAGTACTTC	CAISDKSYEQYF	TRBJ2-7	TRBV10-3	.	.
TGCGCCAGCAGCTTGGGACAGGGGACTCAAAACATTCAGTACTTC	CASSLGQGTQNIQYF	TRBJ2-4	TRBV5-1	TRBD1	.
TGTGCCAGCAACACAGGGGCGGGGGAGACCCAGTACTTC	CASNTGAGETQYF	TRBJ2-5	TRBV7-8	.	.
TGCGCCAGCGGGCAGGGTAATGGCTACACCTTC	CASGQGNGYTF	TRBJ1-2	TRBV5-1	.	.
TGCGCCAGCAGCGAGAGGGAAGAGGGTGAAAAACTGTTTTTT	CASSEREEGEKLFF	TRBJ1-4	TRBV5-1	.	.
TGTGCCAGCTCACCACTGGACGGGACAGGGTCTCTCGAGCAGTACTTC	CASSPLDGTGSLEQYF	TRBJ2-7	TRBV18	TRBD1	.
TGCGCCAGCAGCTTGGTGCAGAGCGGCTATGGCTACACCTTC	CASSLVQSGYGYTF	TRBJ1-2	TRBV5-1	.	.
TGTGCCAGCAGCCAAGAAGGCGTAGCGGCAGGAGGGGCCCAGTACTTC	CASSQEGVAAGGAQYF	TRBJ2-5	TRBV4-2	.	.
TGTGCCAGCAGCCCAAACGACCGGGACAGCACTGAAGCTTTCTTT	CASSPNDRDSTEAFF	TRBJ1-1	TRBV28	TRBD1	.
TGTGCCAGCAGATTGCAGGGGGCGAACACCGGGGAGCTGTTTTTT	CASRLQGANTGELFF	TRBJ2-2	TRBV27	TRBD1	few
TGCGCCAGCAGGACGCGACCCGCGGGAGAAAAACTGTTTTTT	CASRTRPAGEKLFF	TRBJ1-4	TRBV5-1	.	.
TGTGCCAGCAGCCCAACAGGGGGCTCAGAGACCCAGTACTTC	CASSPTGGSETQYF	TRBJ2-5	TRBV5-6	TRBD1	.
TGTGCCAGCAGCCTCGGGACAGGGGGCCAGCCCCAGCATTTT	CASSLGTGGQPQHF	TRBJ1-5	TRBV13	TRBD1	once
TGTGCCAGCTCACCAACGCAGGAAGCCTACGAGCAGTACTTC	CASSPTQEAYEQYF	TRBJ2-7	TRBV18	.	.
TGTGCCAGCAGCGGGGAGGCAGGGGGCTACACTGAAGCTTTCTTT	CASSGEAGGYTEAFF	TRBJ1-1	TRBV7-8	TRBD1	.
TGTGCCAGCAGCCCCCGGGAGAGCGGGAGCCCTAACAATGAGCAGTTCTTC	CASSPRESGSPNNEQFF	TRBJ2-1	TRBV7-6	TRBD2	.
TGTGCCAGCAGCGTAGAAGGGAGCCAAGAGACCCAGTACTTC	CASSVEGSQETQYF	TRBJ2-5	TRBV9	.	.
TGCGCCAGCAGCCCAGAGTCAGGTGTTAACACTGAAGCTTTCTTT	CASSPESGVNTEAFF	TRBJ1-1	TRBV4-1	.	.
TGTGCCAGCAGTGAATTGGCCTACGAGCAGTACTTC	CASSELAYEQYF	TRBJ2-7	TRBV6-1	.	.
TGTGCCAGCAGCCAAGTCTTGGCTAGCGGGGTGAAAGAGCAGTACTTC	CASSQVLASGVKEQYF	TRBJ2-7	TRBV4-2	TRBD2	.
TGCGCCAGCCAGACAGAGATGAACACTGAAGCTTTCTTT	CASQTEMNTEAFF	TRBJ1-1	TRBV10-2	.	.
TGTGCCAGCAGCGTAGCCCCTACTAGCGGGGGGGCCGAAGATACGCAGTATTTT	CASSVAPTSGGAEDTQYF	TRBJ2-3	TRBV9	TRBD2	.
TGTGCCAGCAGCATTAACTACTACACTGAAGCTTTCTTT	CASSINYYTEAFF	TRBJ1-1	TRBV7-2	.	.
TGTGCCAGCAGCTTAGATCGGGGAACAGACACAGATACGCAGTATTTT	CASSLDRGTDTDTQYF	TRBJ2-3	TRBV7-8	.	.
TGTGCCAGCAGCTTGAATGGACAGGGAGCGCCTGAAGCTTTCTTT	CASSLNGQGAPEAFF	TRBJ1-1	TRBV7-9	TRBD1	few
TGTGCCAGCAGTTCCCGTATAGACCGGGGGTATGGCTACACCTTC	CASSSRIDRGYGYTF	TRBJ1-2	TRBV27	.	.
TGCGCCAGCAGCTCCAGGACAGGTTCCCTTCAGGATGAGCAGTTCTTC	CASSSRTGSLQDEQFF	TRBJ2-1	TRBV5-1	TRBD1	.
TGTGCCAGCAGCTTAATGCGGGGTCACGATGGCTACACCTTC	CASSLMRGHDGYTF	TRBJ1-2	TRBV13	.	few
TGTGCCAGCAGTCCTGGCAAGGGTGAGCAGTTCTTC	CASSPGKGEQFF	TRBJ2-1	TRBV2	.	.
TGCGCCAGCAGCTTGGTTAGCGGGGGATCCTACAATGAGCAGTTCTTC	CASSLVSGGSYNEQFF	TRBJ2-1	TRBV5-1	TRBD2	.
TGTGCCAGCAGCTTGACCGAACGGGAGACCCAGTACTTC	CASSLTERETQYF	TRBJ2-5	TRBV5-6	.	.
TGTGCCAGCAGTCCGACGGAATTACGACCGGAGCAGTACTTC	CASSPTELRPEQYF	TRBJ2-7	TRBV2	.	.
TGTGCCAGCAGCTCAGGGTACGGGGAGACCCAGTACTTC	CASSSGYGETQYF	TRBJ2-5	TRBV7-2	.	.
TGTGCCACCAGCAGCTCCGGGACAGGGCGCAATCAGCCCCAGCATTTT	CATSSSGTGRNQPQHF	TRBJ1-5	TRBV15	TRBD1	once